This T cell receptor beta chain was captured in a study of early T cells in non-severe SARS-CoV-2 infection. Study at large: Sequencing of bulk RNA from unsorted whole blood was done, without chain pairing. Points from the study as a whole: Comparison of clonotypes with VDJdb favored anti-spike CD8 responses while missing private and CD4 specificities.

This CDR3 contains 15 residues. The V end lost 6 bases, the J end lost 3 bases, and 19 bases lay between the germline ends. Germline V gives CDR1 DFQATT, CDR2 SNEGSKA (reference sequence). Each cDNA molecule carried a unique molecular identifier. TCRdb called the 5' RACE reads again in MiXCR, with one record for every CDR3 protein. The table records fewer than 60,000 distinct CDR3 sequences, more than 9% of them present only once. This clonotype turned up a few times. What it binds is unknown. The sample was whole blood. The chain uses TRBV20-1 and TRBJ2-3, with no clear D. The clonotype originates from an adult who was a healthcare worker with PCR-confirmed SARS-CoV-2 infection or an uninfected control (not recorded which). CDR3 protein: CSAQVVHFQTDTQYF. In DNA form, the CDR3 reads TGCAGTGCCCAAGTGGTCCACTTCCAAACAGATACGCAGTATTTT.